Listed below are T cell receptor beta chains from one sample, sequenced in a study of T and B cells in COVID-19 patients. Each CDR3 protein gets one entry after TCRdb re-called the multiplex PCR reads with MiXCR. There are roughly 7,000 distinct CDR3 sequences in the sample; 20% to 25% occur only once, and less than 4.5% lies in the top ten. The specimen was blood. These receptors all come from a human donor who had recovered from COVID-19. Both conserved end residues are part of each CDR3. D genes are given only for firm matches. The listing skips clone size in some rows; elsewhere it reads once, few, many or a size class.

j_call v_call d_call clone_size cdr3_nt cdr3_aa
TRBJ2-3 TRBV6-1 TRBD2 many TGTGCCAGCAGTGTACTAGCGGGGGGCCAAAGGGATACGCAGTATTTT CASSVLAGGQRDTQYF
TRBJ1-1 TRBV28 . . TGTGCCAGCAGTTCAGCCTATAGGGGCTTGAACACTGAAGCTTTCTTT CASSSAYRGLNTEAFF
TRBJ2-2 TRBV5-1 . . TGCGCCAGCAGCCTAGGACAGAGAGTGACCGGGGAGCTGTTTTTT CASSLGQRVTGELFF
TRBJ2-3 TRBV6-1 TRBD1 medium-sized TGTGCCAGCAGCGGACAGGGGGCAACAGATACGCAGTATTTT CASSGQGATDTQYF
TRBJ1-2 TRBV6-5 . . TGTGCCAGCCGAAGTCTGGACTACACCTTC CASRSLDYTF
TRBJ2-7 TRBV5-6 . medium-sized TGTGCCAGCAGCTTCCGGACAGTAGTCTACGAGCAGTACTTC CASSFRTVVYEQYF
TRBJ2-5 TRBV11-1 . . TGTGCCAGCAGCATAGGACTATTAGAGACCCAGTACTTC CASSIGLLETQYF
TRBJ1-1 TRBV5-5 TRBD1 . TGTGCCAGCAGCCGCTGGGACAGGGAAAACACTGAAGCTTTCTTT CASSRWDRENTEAFF
TRBJ2-7 TRBV20-1 . . TGCAGTGCTCAGCCCCTGGGGCCCTACGAGCAGTACTTC CSAQPLGPYEQYF
TRBJ2-5 TRBV6-2/TRBV6-3 . many TGTGCCAGCAGTTACGGGCAGTCAATCGAGACCCAGTACTTC CASSYGQSIETQYF
TRBJ2-6 TRBV19 TRBD1 . TGTGCCAGTAGTTTTCCGGGGACAGGGGTTAACTCTGGGGCCAACGTCCTGACTTTC CASSFPGTGVNSGANVLTF
TRBJ2-5 TRBV6-1 . medium-sized TGTGCCAGCAGCCCCAACCGAGAGACCCAGTACTTC CASSPNRETQYF
TRBJ2-2 TRBV12-3/TRBV12-4 TRBD1 medium-sized TGTGCCAGCAGTTTGGGACAGGGAAGGTTTACCGGGGAGCTGTTTTTT CASSLGQGRFTGELFF
TRBJ1-5 TRBV6-4 . . TGTGCCAGCAGTGACTCGATAGGAGGACAGCCCCAGCATTTT CASSDSIGGQPQHF
TRBJ2-7 TRBV5-1 . . TGCGCCAGCAGAGGCGGTTCCTACGAGCAGTACTTC CASRGGSYEQYF
TRBJ2-3 TRBV5-1 . . TGCGCCAGCAGCCTGGAAGGGGGGGGGGATTCATCAGATACGCAGTATTTT CASSLEGGGDSSDTQYF
TRBJ1-6 TRBV7-2 . few TGTGCCAGCAGCACATCCCCCTATCGCCAACCCAAAGAGGCCCTCCACTTT CASSTSPYRQPKEALHF
TRBJ1-1 TRBV6-4 . . TGTGCCAGCAGTGTTTCACTCAACACTGAAGCTTTCTTT CASSVSLNTEAFF
TRBJ1-1 TRBV24-1 . few TGTGCCACCAGTGATTTTGGGGGGCGCGAAGCTTTCTTT CATSDFGGREAFF
TRBJ2-5 TRBV6-5 . medium-sized TGTGCCAGCAGCCGGACCGGGACCCAAGAGACCCAGTACTTC CASSRTGTQETQYF
TRBJ1-2 TRBV28 . few TGTGCCAGCGGGAGCCCAGGGAGGGTCGGCTACACCTTC CASGSPGRVGYTF
TRBJ1-2 TRBV5-6 . many TGTGCCAGCAGCTTGCCTGAAGGGGCCCGAGCTAACTATGGCTACACCTTC CASSLPEGARANYGYTF
TRBJ1-1 TRBV18 TRBD1 few TGTGCCAGCTTGGCAGGGGGAACTGAAGCTTTCTTT CASLAGGTEAFF
TRBJ1-5 TRBV6-6 TRBD1 medium-sized TGTGCCAGCAGTTCGCGGGACAGGGGTAGGGATCAGCCCCAGCATTTT CASSSRDRGRDQPQHF
TRBJ1-2 TRBV6-5 TRBD1 few TGTGCCAGCAGCGAATTTCAGGGACAGCAACGTGGTGGCTACACCTTC CASSEFQGQQRGGYTF
TRBJ2-5 TRBV27 TRBD2 medium-sized TGTGCCAGCAGTTTTCTAGCGGGGATCCAAGAGACCCAGTACTTC CASSFLAGIQETQYF
TRBJ2-6 TRBV27 . medium-sized TGTGCCAGCAGTTTATATTGGACAGTTTCTGGGGCCAACGTCCTGACTTTC CASSLYWTVSGANVLTF
TRBJ2-2 TRBV10-3 . few TGTGCCATCAGTGAGTCGCACGGGGCTGTCGGGGAGCTGTTTTTT CAISESHGAVGELFF
TRBJ2-1 TRBV4-2 . few TGTGCCAGCAGCCAAGTCGGGGGACTTACCGTCAATGAGCAGTTCTTC CASSQVGGLTVNEQFF
TRBJ2-7 TRBV5-6 TRBD1 medium-sized TGTGCCAGCAGCTTGGCCACCGGGACAGGGTCCTCCGAGCAGTACTTC CASSLATGTGSSEQYF
TRBJ2-1 TRBV10-3 . medium-sized TGTGCCATCAGTGAGGGGCAGGGTGGAGACAATGAGCAGTTCTTC CAISEGQGGDNEQFF
TRBJ1-1 TRBV5-1 . . TGCGCCAGCAGCTCCCAGGGTGGGGGCACTGAAGCTTTCTTT CASSSQGGGTEAFF
TRBJ2-7 TRBV5-1 TRBD2 few TGCGCCAGCAGCGCCGGACTAGCCTACGAGCAGTACTTC CASSAGLAYEQYF
TRBJ1-2 TRBV19 . medium-sized TGTGCCATCACCTGGTGGGGGGGAAACTATGGCTACACCTTC CAITWWGGNYGYTF
TRBJ2-1 TRBV20-1 . . TGCAGCGGGGCCAGGGGCGATGAGCAGTTCTTC CSGARGDEQFF
TRBJ2-1 TRBV19 . medium-sized TGTGCCAGTAGTATTTTCGCGGGGGCCAGCAATGAGCAGTTCTTC CASSIFAGASNEQFF
TRBJ2-1 TRBV5-1 TRBD2 few TGCGCCAGCAGCCCCATTAGCGGGGCGGCGTACAATGAGCAGTTCTTC CASSPISGAAYNEQFF
TRBJ2-7 TRBV20-1 TRBD2 . TGCAGTGCTAGAGATACGGTCAGCGGGGCCCGCTACGAGCAGTACTTC CSARDTVSGARYEQYF
TRBJ1-2 TRBV21-1 . . TGTGCCAGCTTTCCCAATGACAGGGGGATCAACTATGGCTACACCTTC CASFPNDRGINYGYTF
TRBJ2-7 TRBV28 TRBD2 medium-sized TGTGCCAGCAGTTTCCGCGCCCCGACTAGCGGGGGGGTTCGGAACGAGCAGTACTTC CASSFRAPTSGGVRNEQYF
TRBJ1-5 TRBV19 . many TGTGCCAGTAGCCCCGACAAGGGGTATAGCAATCAGCCCCAGCATTTT CASSPDKGYSNQPQHF
TRBJ2-1 TRBV18 . medium-sized TGTGCCAGCTCACCGGCGGGATACTCCTACAATGAGCAGTTCTTC CASSPAGYSYNEQFF
TRBJ1-6 TRBV6-5 . medium-sized TGTGCCAGCAGTTACCGCAAAATAGGGTTGAATTCCTATAATTCACCCCTCCACTTT CASSYRKIGLNSYNSPLHF
TRBJ1-3 TRBV27 TRBD1 medium-sized TGTGCCAGCAGGGCCGGGACAGGTAGTGGAAACACCATATATTTT CASRAGTGSGNTIYF
TRBJ2-7 TRBV29-1 TRBD1 . TGCAGCGCGGGACAGGGGGGAATGGCCGAGCAGTACTTC CSAGQGGMAEQYF
TRBJ1-3 TRBV18 TRBD1 . TGTGCCAGCTCACTCGGGACAGGGCCAAGCTCTGGAAACACCATATATTTT CASSLGTGPSSGNTIYF
TRBJ2-7 TRBV10-3 TRBD1 few TGTGCCATCAGTCAGGGACAGGGGGCTTACGAGCAGTACTTC CAISQGQGAYEQYF
TRBJ1-1 TRBV10-3 . . TGTGCCATCAGTGAGCGGGCAGAGAACACTGAAGCTTTCTTT CAISERAENTEAFF
TRBJ2-3 TRBV6-1 TRBD1 medium-sized TGTGCCAGCAGCCAGGGGACAGGGCGGACAGATACGCAGTATTTT CASSQGTGRTDTQYF
TRBJ1-4 TRBV19 . medium-sized TGTGCCAGTAGTATAGCTCGCGGGTCTCGAATAGGGGGAGAAAAACTGTTTTTT CASSIARGSRIGGEKLFF
TRBJ1-1 TRBV19 . medium-sized TGTGCCAGTAGTATGATGGCAGGGATGAACACTGAAGCTTTCTTT CASSMMAGMNTEAFF
TRBJ2-2 TRBV19 TRBD1 medium-sized TGTGCCGCAAAACAGGGGGCTTCCGGGGAGCTGTTTTTT CAAKQGASGELFF
TRBJ2-5 TRBV7-6 . many TGTGCCAGCAGCTTGGGACTCCAAGGGGAGACCCAGTACTTC CASSLGLQGETQYF